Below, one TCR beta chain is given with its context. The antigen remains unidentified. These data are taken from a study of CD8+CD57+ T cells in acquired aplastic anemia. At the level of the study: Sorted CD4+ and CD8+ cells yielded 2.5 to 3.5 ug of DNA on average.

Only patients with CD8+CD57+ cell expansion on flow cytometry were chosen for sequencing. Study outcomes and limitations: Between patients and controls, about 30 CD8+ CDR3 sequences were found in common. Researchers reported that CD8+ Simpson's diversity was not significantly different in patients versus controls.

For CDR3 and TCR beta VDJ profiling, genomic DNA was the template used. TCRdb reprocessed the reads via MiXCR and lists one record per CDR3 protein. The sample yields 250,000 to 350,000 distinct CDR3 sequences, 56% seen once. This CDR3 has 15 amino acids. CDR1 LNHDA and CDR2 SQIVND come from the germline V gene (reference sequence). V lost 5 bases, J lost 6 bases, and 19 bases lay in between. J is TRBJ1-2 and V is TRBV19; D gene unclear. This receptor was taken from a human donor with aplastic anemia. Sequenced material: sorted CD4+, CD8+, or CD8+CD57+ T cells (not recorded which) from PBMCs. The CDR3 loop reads CASSVHPYTVHGYTF. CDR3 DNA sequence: TGTGCCAGTAGTGTCCACCCTTATACAGTACATGGCTACACCTTC.